Shown below are 27 T cell receptor beta chains from a single sample sequenced in a study of long-term antiretroviral therapy in people with HIV. Version v3.0 of the immunoSEQ assay was performed at survey level. Profiled with immunoSEQ multiplex PCR; TCRdb holds only in-frame clones, not every one. The sample records 25,000 to 30,000 clones, 85% to 90% being singletons. The source was unsorted PBMCs, collected 1.8 years after starting antiretroviral therapy. The origin of the receptors is a woman between 18 and 29 years old with HIV.

The V gene is TRBV11-2, the J gene TRBJ1-6, with 7 nucleotides matching TRBD1. J lost 9 bases, V lost 1 base, and 6 bases had no gene match. Germline-derived CDR1 and CDR2 are SGHAT and FQNNGV. CDR3 length: 15 amino acids. The CDR3 protein is CASSLGDRMASPLHF. CDR3 sequence (DNA): TGTGCCAGCAGCTTAGGGGACAGAATGGCTTCACCCCTCCACTTT.

The V gene is TRBV11-2, the J gene TRBJ2-2, with 11 nucleotides matching TRBD1. The V and J ends lost 6 bases and 0 bases, in that order; junction bases with no gene match: 6. CDR3 size: 17 residues. The germline CDR1 and CDR2 sequences are SGHAT and FQNNGV. CDR3 nucleotides: TGTGCCAGCAGTTACCCGGGACAGGGGGCGAACACCGGGGAGCTGTTTTTT. This sequence encodes CASSYPGQGANTGELFF.

In this sample, this clone turned up once. The chain joins TRBV4-2 to TRBJ2-1, with 11 nucleotides matching TRBD2. V dropped 2 bases and J dropped 6; count of bases not matched to a gene: 3. Germline CDR1 reads LGHNA; CDR2 reads YNFKEQ. The CDR3 extends over 15 amino acids. CDR3 DNA sequence: TGTGCCAGCAGCCAACTAGCGGGAGGAGTCAATGAGCAGTTCTTC. This sequence encodes CASSQLAGGVNEQFF.

With respect to this clone: Only one base separates this from a far larger clonotype, so it likely reflects a read error. This sequence joins TRBV5-5 and TRBJ2-2; possible D gene TRBD2, 6 bases. The V gene lost 4 bases and the J gene lost 5 bases, with 21 bases spanning the gap. CDR1 SGHKS and CDR2 YYEKEE come from the germline V gene (reference sequence). The CDR3 loop spans 17 amino acids. The CDR3 nucleotides are TGTGCCAGCAGCCAAGGTTTGGAGGGAGAGTTAACCGGGGAGCTGTTTTTT. It codes for CASSQGLEGELTGELFF. Together with reference TRBV5-5 and TRBJ2-2, the CDR3 gives the full variable domain: DAGVTQSPTHLIKTRGQQVTLRCSPISGHKSVSWYQQVLGQGPQFIFQYYEKEERGRGNFPDRFSARQFPNYSSELNVNALLLGDSALYLCASSQGLEGELTGELFFGEGSRLTVL.

This chain connects TRBV10-3 to TRBJ2-7, with D possibly being TRBD1 (6 bases). V lost 3 bases and J lost 5, with 14 bases in between. Germline V gives CDR1 ENHRY, CDR2 SYGVKD. The CDR3 runs to 14 residues. The DNA for the CDR3 is TGTGCCATCAGTGACTTCCGGGACAACGACGAGCAGTACTTC. It encodes CAISDFRDNDEQYF.

This chain joins TRBV15 and TRBJ2-7, with a possible D match to TRBD1 (6 bases). V was clipped by 0 bases and J by 2 bases, with 8 bases between them. The CDR3 runs 14 residues. Germline V gives CDR1 LNHNV, CDR2 YYDKDF (reference sequence). The CDR3 DNA reads TGTGCCACCAGCAGAGACAGGGGCCCCTACGAGCAGTACTTC. Protein sequence: CATSRDRGPYEQYF. Full variable domain (rest looked up from reference TRBV15 and TRBJ2-7): DAMVIQNPRYQVTQFGKPVTLSCSQTLNHNVMYWYQQKSSQAPKLLFHYYDKDFNNEADTPDNFQSRRPNTSFCFLDIRSPGLGDTAMYLCATSRDRGPYEQYFGPGTRLTVT.

This sequence joins TRBV19 and TRBJ2-5, with D possibly being TRBD2 (6 bases). This CDR3 is built from 15 residues. The ends were cut back, 1 base at V and 2 bases at J, with 11 bases in the middle. In germline, CDR1 is LNHDA, CDR2 SQIVND (reference sequence). CDR3 sequence: CASSIVEGPQETQYF. CDR3 in DNA: TGTGCCAGTAGTATAGTGGAGGGACCTCAAGAGACCCAGTACTTC.

This chain joins TRBV11-3 and TRBJ2-2; 8 bases align to TRBD2. The CDR3 is made up of 16 amino acids. Germline lookup yields CDR1 SGHNT and CDR2 YENEEA. V was pared by 1 base and J by 4 bases, with 5 bases of the junction left unmatched. Written as DNA, the CDR3 is TGTGCCAGCAGCTTAGCGGGAGGGAGGTCCACCGGGGAGCTGTTTTTT. It specifies CASSLAGGRSTGELFF.

The chain joins TRBV28 to TRBJ2-7; 7 nucleotides align to TRBD2. Trimming at V came to 7 bases and at J to 2 bases, leaving 8 bases not matched to a gene. The length of the CDR3 is 14 residues. CDR1 MDHEN and CDR2 SYDVKM come from the germline V gene. The CDR3 here is CASKVGGTTYEQYF. The CDR3 DNA reads as TGTGCCAGCAAGGTCGGAGGGACTACCTACGAGCAGTACTTC.

The chain combines TRBV7-6 with TRBJ2-1; 8 nucleotides agree with TRBD2. This CDR3 has 15 amino acids. V shed 2 bases, J shed 6 bases, and the junction held 6 bases outside the gene matches. The germline V gene encodes CDR1 SGHVS and CDR2 FNYEAQ. The CDR3 sequence is CASSLITSGSNEQFF. The CDR3, as DNA: TGTGCCAGCAGCTTAATCACTAGCGGTTCCAATGAGCAGTTCTTC.

V usage is TRBV19 and J usage is TRBJ2-1; 7 bases fit TRBD2. The CDR3 runs to 13 residues. V lost 6 bases and J lost 4; bases outside the gene matches: 3. Germline CDR1 and CDR2: LNHDA and SQIVND (reference sequence). The CDR3 is CASRGLPYNEQFF. CDR3 in DNA: TGTGCCAGTAGGGGACTACCATACAATGAGCAGTTCTTC.

About this clone itself: The junction departs from the called germline gene at one end, perhaps through a read error. This sequence joins TRBV19 and TRBJ2-4, with TRBD1 identical over 8 bases. CDR3 length: 15 residues. CDR1 and CDR2 from the germline V gene are LNHDA and SQIVND (reference sequence). CDR3 in amino acids: CASRIGTGDKNIQYF. In nucleotides, the CDR3 is TGTGCCAGTAGGATAGGGACAGGCGACAAAAACATTCAGTACTTC.

The chain recombines TRBV6-5 with TRBJ2-7, with 9 positions matching TRBD1. The CDR3 loop spans 13 amino acids. Germline V gene sequence: CDR1 MNHEY, CDR2 SVGAGI. V shed 2 bases and J 7 bases; nucleotides not matched to a gene: 3. CDR3 bases: TGTGCCAGCAGTTACGGGACAGGGAAGGAGCAGTACTTC. As protein: CASSYGTGKEQYF.

V usage is TRBV5-1 and J usage is TRBJ2-1; D is unclear. V lost 2 bases and J 8 bases, leaving 5 bases between the germline ends. Germline loops: CDR1 SGHRS, CDR2 YFSETQ. The CDR3 runs 11 residues. DNA for the CDR3: TGCGCCAGCAGCTTTCTGGATGAGCAGTTCTTC. Residues: CASSFLDEQFF.

The chain combines TRBV5-8 with TRBJ2-3; no reliable D call. Germline V gene data show CDR1 as SGHTS and CDR2 as YDEGEE. This CDR3 is 14 amino acids long. Between the trimmed V and J ends, which lost 7 bases and 3 bases, there was a span of 15 bases. The DNA of the CDR3 is TGTGCCAGCCTCGGCCGAACACGAACAGATACGCAGTATTTT. This gives the protein CASLGRTRTDTQYF.

The chain couples TRBV9 to TRBJ2-7, with 7 positions matching TRBD1. Germline assignment: CDR1 SGDLS and CDR2 YYNGEE. The CDR3 totals 13 residues. Losses at the gene ends were 2 bases for V and 6 bases for J; bases not matched to a gene: 5. CDR3 nucleotide sequence: TGTGCCAGCAGCGTTACAGGGGAAGGCGAGCAGTACTTC. As protein: CASSVTGEGEQYF.

This chain joins TRBV6-5 and TRBJ1-1; TRBD1 matches at 8 bases. Germline V gene data show CDR1 as MNHEY and CDR2 as SVGAGI. CDR3 length: 14 residues. V lost 4 bases and J lost 5; bases outside the gene matches: 6. The CDR3 region is CASSSQGGGTEAFF. The CDR3 region has the DNA TGTGCCAGCAGTTCACAGGGGGGAGGTACTGAAGCTTTCTTT.

The chain is built from TRBV14 and TRBJ2-7; 8 bases are a match to TRBD2. This CDR3 region has 16 residues. With V trimmed by 6 bases and J by 0 bases, 10 bases remained unmatched. Germline lookup yields CDR1 SGHDN and CDR2 FVKESK. The CDR3 DNA sequence: TGTGCCAGCAGTCAGGTATTGAGCGGGAGCTCCTACGAGCAGTACTTC. Its protein is CASSQVLSGSSYEQYF.

This chain joins TRBV6-1 and TRBJ2-7; 8 bases are a match to TRBD1. V dropped 0 bases and J dropped 3; count of bases not matched to a gene: 4. The CDR3 is made up of 15 amino acids. CDR1 is MNHNS and CDR2 is SASEGT in the germline V gene. CDR3 protein: CASSEATGVVYEQYF. CDR3 coding DNA: TGTGCCAGCAGTGAAGCGACAGGGGTAGTCTACGAGCAGTACTTC.

The chain has TRBV7-8 and TRBJ2-7, with unresolved D. The V gene lost 5 bases and the J gene lost 1 base, with 9 bases spanning the gap. This CDR3 has 13 amino acids. Looked up from germline, CDR1 is SGHVS and CDR2 is FQNEAQ. The DNA for the CDR3 is TGTGCCAGCAGCCTTACAGATTCCTACGAGCAGTACTTC. Translated: CASSLTDSYEQYF.

This chain joins TRBV7-9 and TRBJ1-3; unclear D gene. V gave up 4 bases and J gave up 0 bases, with 16 bases separating them. The CDR3 is 17 amino acids. The germline V gene encodes CDR1 SEHNR and CDR2 FQNEAQ (reference sequence). The CDR3 sequence is CASSSKLLDRSGNTIYF. CDR3 sequence (DNA): TGTGCCAGCAGCTCCAAACTCCTCGACCGCTCTGGAAACACCATATATTTT.

This clone was seen a few times. The V and J genes are TRBV10-1 and TRBJ2-7, with 8 bases identical to TRBD2. The J segment lost 0 bases and the V segment lost 10 bases, leaving 8 bases of the junction unmatched. CDR1 and CDR2 from the germline V gene are WNHNN and SYGVQD (reference sequence). This CDR3 is built from 14 residues. The CDR3 is CATCQSGSSYEQYF. Written as DNA, the CDR3 is TGCGCCACCTGCCAGAGCGGGAGCTCCTACGAGCAGTACTTC.

The rearrangement uses TRBV9 and TRBJ1-4; D perhaps matches TRBD1 (6 bases). Germline loops: CDR1 SGDLS, CDR2 YYNGEE. The V end lost 4 bases, the J end lost 5 bases, and 9 bases lay between the germline ends. The CDR3 contains 13 residues. The CDR3 reads CASSSTGNEKLFF. The DNA for the CDR3 is TGTGCCAGCAGCTCTACAGGGAATGAAAAACTGTTTTTT.

V gene TRBV5-6 combines with J gene TRBJ1-4, with TRBD1 matching 8 bases. The V and J ends lost 0 bases and 4 bases, in that order; junction bases with no gene match: 8. Per the germline V gene, CDR1 is SGHDT and CDR2 is YYEEEE. This CDR3 region has 17 residues. This chain's CDR3 is CASSLAAGGGYNEKLFF. In nucleotides, the CDR3 is TGTGCCAGCAGCTTGGCCGCAGGGGGCGGATATAATGAAAAACTGTTTTTT. Full variable domain (remainder filled in from reference TRBV5-6 and TRBJ1-4): DAGVTQSPTHLIKTRGQQVTLRCSPKSGHDTVSWYQQALGQGPQFIFQYYEEEERQRGNFPDRFSGHQFPNYSSELNVNALLLGDSALYLCASSLAAGGGYNEKLFFGSGTQLSVL.

The chain employs TRBV18 and TRBJ2-1; 7 bases agree with TRBD2. The V gene's germline CDR1 is KGHSH and CDR2 LQKENI. Trimming at V came to 3 bases and at J to 4 bases, leaving 12 bases not matched to a gene. This CDR3 is built from 17 residues. The CDR3 sequence is CASSPLSGASSYNEQFF. CDR3 coding DNA: TGTGCCAGCTCACCGTTAAGCGGGGCTTCTTCATACAATGAGCAGTTCTTC.

J is TRBJ2-3 and V is TRBV9, with D perhaps TRBD2 (8 bases). Trimming removed 0 bases from V and 1 base from J, with 15 bases in between. The CDR3 sequence is 17 residues long. Germline V lookup: CDR1 SGDLS, CDR2 YYNGEE. CDR3 bases: TGTGCCAGCAGCGTAGTCGGGACAGCGGGGGGCACAGATACGCAGTATTTT. Translated, it gives CASSVVGTAGGTDTQYF.

This chain uses TRBV28 with TRBJ2-2; TRBD1 agrees at 7 bases. The trim removed 5 bases at V and 6 bases at J, leaving 9 bases unmatched. Germline CDR1 is MDHEN and CDR2 is SYDVKM. This CDR3 comprises 15 residues. The CDR3 DNA follows: TGTGCCAGCAGTCATCCAGGGGGTTATGCCGGGGAGCTGTTTTTT. Translation gives CASSHPGGYAGELFF.